Below are 28 T cell receptor beta chains sequenced from a single sample in a study of T cell repertoires in aging, cancer and after chemotherapy. TCR beta rearrangements were amplified from peripheral blood genomic DNA. A mixed TRB-A/B primer pool amplified rearranged TRB by multiplex touch-down PCR. TCRdb processed the multiplex PCR reads anew with MiXCR; each CDR3 protein has one entry. The data contain over 1,400 distinct CDR3 sequences, approximately 37% of them singletons. Sequencing used blood. Receptors originate from a human donor with a solid tumor.

This clonotype is medium-sized by share. The genes are TRBV6-1 and TRBJ2-1; maybe TRBD1 (6 bases). Germline-derived CDR1 and CDR2 are MNHNS and SASEGT. The CDR3 is 17 amino acids. V lost 3 bases, J lost 0 bases, and 15 bases lay in between. The DNA of the CDR3 is TGTGCCAGCAGTGACTCCCCAGGGGTCAGCTCCTACAATGAGCAGTTCTTC. Translation gives CASSDSPGVSSYNEQFF.

This clonotype has only one observation. The chain recombines TRBV5-6 with TRBJ1-4; D not resolved. V was trimmed by 0 bases and J by 7 bases, leaving 19 bases between them. The germline gives CDR1 SGHDT, CDR2 YYEEEE. The CDR3 extends over 17 amino acids. The DNA of the CDR3 is TGTGCCAGCAGCTTGGTGCCCCGTGGGGATCCAGGTGAAAAACTGTTTTTT. Amino acids: CASSLVPRGDPGEKLFF.

This sequence joins TRBV5-4 and TRBJ1-1, with TRBD1 matching over 7 bases. CDR3 length: 15 amino acids. Unmatched junction bases numbered 15, after V lost 4 bases and J lost 9 bases. Per germline, CDR1 SGHNT and CDR2 YYREEE (reference sequence). The CDR3 region has the DNA TGTGCCAGCAGCCTTGTGGACAGGCGGAACTCTAAAGCTTTCTTT. Amino acid sequence: CASSLVDRRNSKAFF. The complete variable domain, with remaining parts taken from reference TRBV5-4 and TRBJ1-1, reads ETGVTQSPTHLIKTRGQQVTLRCSSQSGHNTVSWYQQALGQGPQFIFQYYREEENGRGNFPPRFSGLQFPNYSSELNVNALELDDSALYLCASSLVDRRNSKAFFGQGTRLTVV.

This clonotype is judged medium-sized. V gene TRBV19 combines with J gene TRBJ2-7; 9 bases map to TRBD2. CDR1 and CDR2 from the germline V gene are LNHDA and SQIVND (reference sequence). The junction had 9 bases not matched to a gene; V was cut back by 6 bases and J by 0 bases. There are 16 residues in the CDR3. CDR3 DNA sequence: TGTGCCAGTAGCAATCCGACTAGCGGCTACTCCTACGAGCAGTACTTC. Protein product: CASSNPTSGYSYEQYF.

This clonotype is classed as large (0.1 to 1%). The rearrangement links TRBV30 to TRBJ1-2; D unresolved. Trimming removed 4 bases at V and 9 bases at J, with 15 bases between. The CDR3 has 12 residues. Germline V gene lookup returns CDR1 GTSNPN and CDR2 SVGIG (reference sequence). The CDR3 reads CAWTYDRVSYTF. CDR3 nucleotide sequence: TGTGCCTGGACCTATGATCGTGTTAGCTACACCTTC. Full variable domain (remainder filled in from reference TRBV30 and TRBJ1-2): SQTIHQWPATLVQPVGSPLSLECTVEGTSNPNLYWYRQAAGRGLQLLFYSVGIGQISSEVPQNLSASRPQDRQFILSSKKLLLSDSGFYLCAWTYDRVSYTFGSGTRLTVV.

The J gene is TRBJ2-1, the V gene TRBV24-1, with TRBD2 matching over 14 bases. V was pared by 10 bases and J by 8 bases, with 3 bases of the junction left unmatched. Germline CDR1 reads KGHDR; CDR2 reads SFDVKD. This CDR3 has 13 residues. CDR3 DNA: TGTGCCACGGGACTAGCGGGAGCCCATGAGCAGTTCTTC. Translating gives CATGLAGAHEQFF.

This clonotype occurred a few times. V gene TRBV20-1 combines with J gene TRBJ1-1, with 8 positions matching TRBD1. Germline assignment: CDR1 DFQATT and CDR2 SNEGSKA (reference sequence). The CDR3 sequence is 15 residues long. V lost 6 bases to trimming and J lost 1 base; unmatched junction nucleotides: 10. The chain's CDR3 is CSAEPVGQANTEAFF. For the CDR3, the DNA is TGCAGTGCAGAACCCGTGGGACAGGCGAACACTGAAGCTTTCTTT.

The chain carries TRBV20-1 and TRBJ2-7, with TRBD2 identical over 8 bases. The junction had 8 bases not matched to a gene; V was cut back by 2 bases and J by 5 bases. The CDR3 loop spans 14 amino acids. Germline assignment: CDR1 DFQATT and CDR2 SNEGSKA (reference sequence). CDR3 DNA: TGCAGTGCTAGAAAGGGTAGCGGGGTCGACGAGCAGTACTTC. Translation: CSARKGSGVDEQYF.

The table lists this clonotype with a few counts. V gene TRBV20-1 combines with J gene TRBJ2-1; TRBD2 matches at 10 bases. The CDR3 length is 15 residues. Germline CDR1 DFQATT, CDR2 SNEGSKA (reference sequence). V dropped 5 bases and J dropped 4; count of bases not matched to a gene: 8. The CDR3: CSALGIAGGYNEQFF. CDR3 coding DNA: TGCAGTGCTCTCGGTATAGCGGGAGGTTACAATGAGCAGTTCTTC.

Judged by abundance, this clonotype is medium-sized. The chain combines TRBV19 with TRBJ1-1; TRBD1 might be the D (5 bases). CDR1 is LNHDA and CDR2 is SQIVND in the germline V gene (reference sequence). CDR3 length equals 12 residues. The ends were cut back, 9 bases at V and 7 bases at J, with 15 bases in the middle. CDR3 residues: CASRFRDGEAFF. The CDR3 coding sequence is TGTGCCAGCCGGTTCCGGGACGGTGAAGCTTTCTTT. The variable domain in full, with the rest retrieved from reference TRBV19 and TRBJ1-1, is DGGITQSPKYLFRKEGQNVTLSCEQNLNHDAMYWYRQDPGQGLRLIYYSQIVNDFQKGDIAEGYSVSREKKESFPLTVTSAQKNPTAFYLCASRFRDGEAFFGQGTRLTVV.

The chain uses TRBV10-1 and TRBJ1-6, with D uncertain. Germline loops: CDR1 WNHNN, CDR2 SYGVQD (reference sequence). The V end was cut by 3 bases, the J end by 7 bases, with 10 bases between. CDR3 length equals 14 residues. The DNA for the CDR3 is TGCGCCAGCAGTGAAGGCATCGAGAATTCACCCCTCCACTTT. This translates into CASSEGIENSPLHF.

This clonotype was detected a few times. The chain carries TRBV30 and TRBJ1-5; 7 nucleotides line up with TRBD1. The CDR3 is 15 amino acids. Germline V CDR1 and CDR2: GTSNPN, SVGIG (reference sequence). V lost 2 bases to trimming and J lost 5 bases; unmatched junction nucleotides: 9. The CDR3 DNA reads as TGTGCCTGGAGTAATATGGGACAGTGGCATCAGCCCCAGCATTTT. It codes for CAWSNMGQWHQPQHF.

The V call is TRBV5-1, the J call TRBJ1-2; TRBD1 might be the D (6 bases). This CDR3 region has 17 residues. The V end lost 0 bases, the J end lost 8 bases, and 23 bases lay between the germline ends. CDR1 SGHRS and CDR2 YFSETQ come from the germline V gene. The CDR3 region has the DNA TGCGCCAGCAGCTTGGCTGGGAAGGGCAGGGGAGGTGGCGGCTACACCTTC. Translation: CASSLAGKGRGGGGYTF.

This sequence joins TRBV30 and TRBJ2-5; D is ambiguous. V was clipped by 0 bases and J by 2 bases, with 7 bases between them. The V gene's germline CDR1 is GTSNPN and CDR2 SVGIG (reference sequence). CDR3 length equals 13 residues. The CDR3 here is CAWSVRRQETQYF. In nucleotides, the CDR3 is TGTGCCTGGAGTGTACGCAGACAAGAGACCCAGTACTTC.

The chain is built from TRBV10-3 and TRBJ1-2, with 7 bases aligning to TRBD1. Germline V gives CDR1 ENHRY, CDR2 SYGVKD. Losses at the gene ends were 6 bases for V and 3 bases for J; bases not matched to a gene: 4. The CDR3 has 13 residues. CDR3 in amino acids: CAIRIDRDYGYTF. In DNA, the CDR3 is TGTGCCATCAGAATCGACAGGGACTATGGCTACACCTTC.

In DNA, the CDR3 is TGCGCCAGCAGCCCGGACAGGGTAGGCCAAGAGACCCAGTACTTC. This translates into CASSPDRVGQETQYF. This rearrangement joins TRBV5-1 to TRBJ2-5; 8 positions agree with TRBD1. After removal of 4 bases from V and 1 base from J, the junction contained 6 bases not matched to a gene. Germline V gene data show CDR1 as SGHRS and CDR2 as YFSETQ. There are 15 residues in the CDR3.

The rearrangement links TRBV5-1 to TRBJ1-1; TRBD1 aligns across 7 bases. With V trimmed by 5 bases and J by 6 bases, 4 bases remained unmatched. CDR3 length equals 12 residues. Germline V gene data show CDR1 as SGHRS and CDR2 as YFSETQ. For the CDR3, the DNA is TGCGCCAGCAGTCCCGACAGGGCTGAAGCTTTCTTT. It yields the protein CASSPDRAEAFF.

This clonotype was detected a few times. The chain uses TRBV6-5 and TRBJ2-3; maybe TRBD2 (5 bases). Germline-derived CDR1 and CDR2 are MNHEY and SVGAGI. The V gene lost 0 bases and the J gene lost 2 bases, with 9 bases spanning the gap. This CDR3 spans 15 amino acids. The CDR3 sequence: CASSYSRVDTDTQYF. The CDR3 DNA sequence: TGTGCCAGCAGTTACTCGAGGGTCGACACAGATACGCAGTATTTT.

This clonotype is judged large. The chain combines TRBV29-1 with TRBJ1-2; TRBD1 is a possible D gene (5 bases). Germline CDR1 and CDR2: SQVTM and ANQGSEA. The CDR3 contains 12 residues. Trimming shortened V by 1 base and J by 7 bases, and 10 bases separated the two germline ends. The DNA of the CDR3 is TGCAGCGTTGAAGCTGGGGGGGGTGGCTACACCTTC. As protein: CSVEAGGGGYTF.

This clonotype showed up just a few times. The V and J genes are TRBV7-9 and TRBJ2-1; D gene uncertain. Per germline, CDR1 SEHNR and CDR2 FQNEAQ (reference sequence). The CDR3 sequence is 12 residues long. Between the trimmed V and J ends, which lost 5 bases and 8 bases, there was a span of 10 bases. The CDR3 DNA reads TGTGCCAGCAGCCCCTTTACGGATGAGCAGTTCTTC. Translated, it gives CASSPFTDEQFF.

This clonotype came up a few times. The rearrangement uses TRBV5-4 and TRBJ2-7; D uncertain. V was shortened by 2 bases and J by 7 bases, with 7 bases between the two germline ends. This CDR3 is 11 amino acids long. Per the germline V gene, CDR1 is SGHNT and CDR2 is YYREEE (reference sequence). CDR3 sequence reads: CASSLDTEQYF. CDR3 nucleotide sequence: TGTGCCAGCAGCTTAGATACAGAGCAGTACTTC.

The chain carries TRBV6-1 and TRBJ2-5; possible D gene TRBD2, 5 bases. Germline CDR1 is MNHNS and CDR2 is SASEGT. Trimming took off 6 bases at V and 3 bases at J, with 8 bases between the two ends. The CDR3 runs to 12 residues. The CDR3, as DNA: TGTGCCAGCAGAGTCGGGGAAGAGACCCAGTACTTC. Translated: CASRVGEETQYF.

This clonotype was recorded a few times. The chain combines TRBV6-1 with TRBJ1-2; 7 bases line up with TRBD1. This CDR3 has 15 residues. Trimming at V came to 2 bases and at J to 4 bases, leaving 7 bases not matched to a gene. Germline V gives CDR1 MNHNS, CDR2 SASEGT. The CDR3 loop reads CASSELRTGIYGYTF. The DNA for the CDR3 is TGTGCCAGCAGTGAACTGCGGACAGGTATCTATGGCTACACCTTC.

This chain connects TRBV5-3 to TRBJ2-7; weak D call: TRBD1 (6 bases). TRBV5-3 is marked as an open reading frame, function uncertain. The ends were cut back, 0 bases at V and 3 bases at J, with 13 bases in the middle. The CDR3 extends over 15 amino acids. CDR3 sequence reads: CARSLERAGVYEQYF. For the CDR3, the DNA is TGTGCCAGAAGCTTGGAGCGCGCAGGGGTCTACGAGCAGTACTTC.

This clonotype was observed once. This rearrangement joins TRBV25-1 to TRBJ2-7; a weak D match, TRBD2 (6 bases). This CDR3 region has 17 residues. V was cut by 1 base and J by 2 bases, with 18 bases left in between. Germline CDR1 and CDR2: MGHDK and SYGVNS. The CDR3 DNA is TGTGCCAGCAGTGAATTAGGAGGAGGGTCCTCTACCTACGAGCAGTACTTC. Translated: CASSELGGGSSTYEQYF.

On this clonotype itself: A read error is possible here, since a much larger clone lies one base away. The rearrangement links TRBV29-1 to TRBJ1-1; 8 nucleotides agree with TRBD1. The germline V gene encodes CDR1 SQVTM and CDR2 ANQGSEA. This CDR3 contains 13 residues. J lost 5 bases, V lost 3 bases, and 5 bases had no gene match. The CDR3 DNA reads as TGCAGCGTTGACAGGGGGCAGGAGACTGAAGCTTTCTTT. Its protein product is CSVDRGQETEAFF.

J is TRBJ2-7 and V is TRBV5-4; 7 bases are shared with TRBD2. Germline CDR1 reads SGHNT; CDR2 reads YYREEE (reference sequence). The CDR3 spans 16 residues. The V segment lost 0 bases and the J segment 0 bases; nucleotides outside the gene matches: 6. The CDR3 here is CASSLGSGIDSYEQYF. CDR3 DNA sequence: TGTGCCAGCAGCTTGGGAAGCGGGATCGACTCCTACGAGCAGTACTTC.

The chain is built from TRBV6-5 and TRBJ1-6; D is possibly TRBD1 (6 bases). Germline V gene lookup returns CDR1 MNHEY and CDR2 SVGAGI. This CDR3 has 17 amino acids. The ends were cut back, 6 bases at V and 7 bases at J, with 22 bases in the middle. The CDR3 loop is CASSKERSGRGNSPLHF. The CDR3 DNA is TGTGCCAGCAGCAAGGAGAGGTCTGGTAGGGGGAATTCACCCCTCCACTTT.